What follows are 13 T cell receptor beta chains derived from one specimen sequenced in a study of T cells in Graves' hyperthyroidism and ophthalmopathy. The TCR beta CDR3 regions underwent amplification using RNA transcripts as the source. TCR CDR3 regions were first amplified by RT-PCR with HTBI primers. One entry per CDR3 protein, called by TCRdb with MiXCR from the multiplex PCR reads. The sample includes about half a million distinct CDR3 sequences, around a quarter of them seen just once. Specimen: blood. The receptors come from a woman in her 30s with Graves' ophthalmopathy.

In its sample, this clonotype was seen many times. The rearrangement joins TRBV4-3 to TRBJ1-2, with D unresolved. The germline V gene encodes CDR1 LGHNA and CDR2 YSLEER. There are 14 residues in the CDR3. V dropped 0 bases and J dropped 7 bases, with 12 bases sitting between them. The DNA of the CDR3 is TGCGCCAGCAGCCAAGAGGCAGGACCCAGTGGCTACACCTTC. It is translated as CASSQEAGPSGYTF.

This rearrangement joins TRBV19 to TRBJ2-5; 12 nucleotides align to TRBD2. Germline assignment: CDR1 LNHDA and CDR2 SQIVND (reference sequence). V trimming: 10 bases; J trimming: 4 bases; junction bases outside the gene matches: 13. The CDR3 contains 16 residues. In DNA form, the CDR3 reads TGTGCCACTGCGGGACTAGCGGGCGCTCTTAGAGAGACCCAGTACTTC. This codes for CATAGLAGALRETQYF.

This chain uses TRBV6-2 or TRBV6-3 with TRBJ2-3; either TRBD1 or TRBD2 may supply D (5 bases each). Trimming cost V 5 bases and J 4 bases, with 22 bases left between them. The CDR3 loop spans 17 amino acids. Germline V gene data show CDR1 as MNHEY and CDR2 as SVGEGT. The CDR3, as DNA: TGTGCCAGCAGTCCCAATATATGGGACCTCCGACCAGATACGCAGTATTTT. It codes for CASSPNIWDLRPDTQYF.

On this clonotype itself: A much larger clone sits a single nucleotide away, making a read error possible. V gene TRBV15 combines with J gene TRBJ2-4; TRBD2 matches 11 bases. Germline trimming cut 3 bases from V and 14 bases from J; bases unmatched to any gene: 18. The length of the CDR3 is 17 residues. Germline assignment: CDR1 LNHNV and CDR2 YYDKDF (reference sequence). The CDR3 reads CATSSKLTSGAKNSKYF. The CDR3 DNA reads TGTGCCACCAGCAGTAAACTGACTAGCGGGGCCAAAAACAGTAAGTACTTC.

This clonotype was recorded at least ten times. The chain recombines TRBV30 with TRBJ1-1, with 9 nucleotides matching TRBD1. This CDR3 is 15 amino acids long. Germline V gives CDR1 GTSNPN, CDR2 SVGIG (reference sequence). J gave up 10 bases and V 0 bases, and 12 bases lay outside the gene matches. The DNA for the CDR3 is TGTGCCTGGAGTGTAGGGACAGGGAGCGGCTTGGCAGCTTTCTTT. Residues: CAWSVGTGSGLAAFF.

There are many counts of this clonotype. V and J are TRBV19 and TRBJ2-7; weak D call: TRBD1 (5 bases). The CDR3 runs 12 residues. Germline values: CDR1 LNHDA, CDR2 SQIVND (reference sequence). V dropped 5 bases and J dropped 10 bases, with 15 bases sitting between them. CDR3 in amino acids: CASSSTSGIQYF. CDR3 nucleotide sequence: TGTGCCAGTAGTTCAACCTCAGGGATACAGTACTTC.

This clonotype was picked up a small number of times. The rearrangement joins TRBV6-1 to TRBJ2-7; no firm D call. V dropped 10 bases and J dropped 4 bases, with 14 bases sitting between them. The CDR3 is made up of 12 amino acids. The germline CDR1 and CDR2 sequences are MNHNS and SASEGT. The CDR3 DNA reads TGTGCCACCGCAGGCCAACCGTACGAGCAGTACTTC. Its translation is CATAGQPYEQYF.

In its sample, this clonotype was seen many times. The rearrangement uses TRBV7-2 and TRBJ2-7, with D unresolved. Germline loops: CDR1 SGHTA, CDR2 FQGNSA. The CDR3 has 13 residues. V was clipped by 4 bases and J by 5 bases, with 12 bases between them. In DNA form, the CDR3 reads TGTGCCAGCAGCTCTCCGAATATCCACGAGCAGTACTTC. Protein sequence: CASSSPNIHEQYF.

This clonotype was counted ten times or more. Relative to the germline gene, one junction end is altered; a read error may explain this. The CDR3 nucleotides are TGTGCCAGCAGTGGAACTTACGAGCAGTACTTC. Translation: CASSGTYEQYF. The rearrangement links TRBV5-1 to TRBJ2-7; unclear D gene. The CDR3 has 11 residues. Germline-derived CDR1 and CDR2 are SGHRS and YFSETQ.

The sample holds many counts of this clonotype. The chain recombines TRBV12-3 or TRBV12-4 with TRBJ2-5; TRBD2 aligns across 8 bases. The CDR3 length is 16 residues. The J segment lost 2 bases and the V segment lost 5 bases, leaving 10 bases of the junction unmatched. For the CDR3, the DNA is TGTGCCAGCAGTCGCGGGGGAGCGGGGGTACAAGAGACCCAGTACTTC. It specifies CASSRGGAGVQETQYF.

This clonotype was counted ten times or more. The chain joins TRBV6-1 to TRBJ1-5; no clear D gene. Germline V gene data show CDR1 as MNHNS and CDR2 as SASEGT. The length of the CDR3 is 14 residues. Between the trimmed V and J ends, which lost 0 bases and 9 bases, there was a span of 12 bases. The CDR3 DNA sequence: TGTGCCAGCAGTGAAGCGCCGACCTCTTGGCCCCAGCATTTT. It yields the protein CASSEAPTSWPQHF.

There are many counts of this clonotype. The chain links TRBV10-3 to TRBJ1-3; D gene unclear. CDR1 and CDR2 (germline): ENHRY, SYGVKD. The length of the CDR3 is 14 residues. The V and J ends lost 4 bases and 2 bases respectively, with 9 bases between them. This CDR3 reads CAISGPGPGNTIYF. Here the CDR3 DNA reads TGTGCCATCAGTGGGCCAGGTCCTGGAAACACCATATATTTT.

This clonotype was detected ten times or more. This rearrangement joins TRBV20-1 to TRBJ1-1, with a weak D call TRBD1 (5 bases). The germline V gene has CDR1 DFQATT and CDR2 SNEGSKA (reference sequence). The CDR3 totals 10 residues. Trimming stripped 6 bases from V and 10 bases from J, with 12 bases between. The CDR3 nucleotides read TGCAGTGCCGCCAGGGAAGGAGCTTTCTTT. Translation gives CSAAREGAFF.